The 21 T cell receptor beta chains below all came from one sample that was sequenced in a study of CDR3 diversity in severe acne. TCRdb processed the PCR reads anew with MiXCR; each CDR3 protein has one entry. The sample has over 70,000 distinct CDR3 sequences, under 65% seen once. Material: blood. The receptors shown here come from a male donor in good health, without acne.

This clonotype was counted at least ten times. This chain joins TRBV6-1 and TRBJ1-2; the D is unclear. Per germline, CDR1 MNHNS and CDR2 SASEGT. Trimming removed 0 bases at V and 5 bases at J, with 13 bases between. The CDR3 covers 15 residues. CDR3 coding DNA: TGTGCCAGCAGTGAAGCGCCTGGACGGACTTATGGCTACACCTTC. Amino acids: CASSEAPGRTYGYTF.

A note on this clonotype: A read error may account for a junction end that differs from germline. The V call is TRBV5-1, the J call TRBJ1-1; tentative D call: TRBD1 (6 bases). The CDR3 is 14 amino acids. CDR1 and CDR2 (germline): SGHRS, YFSETQ. CDR3: CASSLAQGNAEAFF. The DNA of the CDR3 is TGCGCCAGCAGCTTGGCTCAGGGGAACGCTGAAGCTTTCTTT.

This clonotype was detected only a few times. V gene TRBV9 combines with J gene TRBJ2-1, with 14 bases fitting TRBD2. The germline gives CDR1 SGDLS, CDR2 YYNGEE. The CDR3 spans 15 residues. The V and J ends lost 0 bases and 7 bases, in that order; junction bases with no gene match: 0. The CDR3 reads CASSVGLAGGNEQFF. CDR3 coding DNA: TGTGCCAGCAGCGTAGGACTAGCGGGGGGGAATGAGCAGTTCTTC.

This clonotype has a count of ten or more. CDR3 sequence: CASSIWDRGTGNQPQHF. DNA of the CDR3: TGTGCCAGTAGTATTTGGGACAGGGGGACTGGCAATCAGCCCCAGCATTTT. This chain joins TRBV19 and TRBJ1-5; 11 nucleotides line up with TRBD1. CDR1 and CDR2 (germline): LNHDA, SQIVND (reference sequence). V gave up 3 bases and J gave up 2 bases; unmatched junction bases: 6. The CDR3 runs to 17 residues.

V gene TRBV2 combines with J gene TRBJ1-1; tentative D call: TRBD1 (6 bases). The CDR3 totals 13 residues. Germline CDR1 SNHLY, CDR2 FYNNEI. With 6 bases removed from V and 3 bases from J, the gap between germline ends came to 11 bases. Written as DNA, the CDR3 is TGTGCCAGCAGCAGGGGATTCGACACTGAAGCTTTCTTT. Translating it yields CASSRGFDTEAFF. Based on the CDR3 plus reference TRBV2 and TRBJ1-1, the full variable domain is EPEVTQTPSHQVTQMGQEVILRCVPISNHLYFYWYRQILGQKVEFLVSFYNNEISEKSEIFDDQFSVERPDGSNFTLKIRSTKLEDSAMYFCASSRGFDTEAFFGQGTRLTVV.

Note on this clonotype: At one of its ends the junction is not consistent with the germline gene, which may arise from a read error. The gene calls are TRBV2 and TRBJ1-5, with D hard to call. This CDR3 contains 15 residues. Germline CDR1 reads SNHLY; CDR2 reads FYNNEI. Here the CDR3 reads CASSAGLYSNQPRHF. DNA for the CDR3: TGTGCCAGCAGTGCCGGCCTTTATAGCAATCAGCCCCGGCATTTT.

The gene calls are TRBV7-2 and TRBJ1-1, with 8 bases that match TRBD1. CDR1 is SGHTA, CDR2 FQGNSA, per germline. The CDR3 is made up of 15 amino acids. The junction had 9 bases not matched to a gene; V was cut back by 5 bases and J by 4 bases. The CDR3 reads CASSKQGASVTEAFF. The CDR3 DNA sequence: TGTGCCAGCAGCAAGCAGGGGGCTTCAGTCACTGAAGCTTTCTTT. Filled out from reference TRBV7-2 and TRBJ1-1, the complete variable domain reads GAGVSQSPSNKVTEKGKDVELRCDPISGHTALYWYRQSLGQGLEFLIYFQGNSAPDKSGLPSDRFSAERTGGSVSTLTIQRTQQEDSAVYLCASSKQGASVTEAFFGQGTRLTVV.

This clonotype came up a few times. The V gene is TRBV7-2, the J gene TRBJ1-6; D perhaps matches TRBD1 (5 bases). Trimming pared 4 bases from V and 7 bases from J, leaving 14 bases between. This CDR3 has 15 amino acids. The germline V gene encodes CDR1 SGHTA and CDR2 FQGNSA. In DNA form, the CDR3 reads TGTGCCAGCAGCTCTACCAGGGTCCGCAATTCACCCCTCCACTTT. Translation gives CASSSTRVRNSPLHF.

This clonotype was seen more than once but under ten times. V gene TRBV7-9 combines with J gene TRBJ2-2, with D tentatively TRBD2 (5 bases). The V and J ends lost 7 bases and 1 base respectively, with 13 bases between them. The germline V gene has CDR1 SEHNR and CDR2 FQNEAQ (reference sequence). The CDR3 is 15 residues long. CDR3: CASTLGSMNTGELFF. In DNA form, the CDR3 reads TGTGCCAGCACACTAGGAAGCATGAACACCGGGGAGCTGTTTTTT.

The chain employs TRBV12-3 or TRBV12-4 and TRBJ2-5, with a weak D call TRBD2 (7 bases). The CDR3 consists of 14 residues. V lost 0 bases and J lost 8, with 13 bases in between. CDR3: CASSLAGRGRTQYF. The CDR3, as DNA: TGTGCCAGCAGTTTAGCAGGGAGGGGGAGAACCCAGTACTTC.

This clonotype has a handful of counts. Germline and junction disagree at one end, which may indicate a read error. The chain combines TRBV7-7 with TRBJ2-1; TRBD2 agrees at 8 bases. Looked up from germline, CDR1 is SSHAT and CDR2 is FNYEAQ (reference sequence). CDR3 length: 15 amino acids. The CDR3: CASSLEAGTSNEQFF. The CDR3 DNA reads as TGTGCTAGCAGCTTAGAGGCCGGGACTAGCAATGAGCAGTTCTTC.

The V and J genes are TRBV20-1 and TRBJ1-3; D is unclear. CDR3 length: 13 residues. Germline assignment: CDR1 DFQATT and CDR2 SNEGSKA (reference sequence). Trimming took off 6 bases at V and 2 bases at J, with 11 bases between the two ends. CDR3 DNA sequence: TGCAGTGCCCCTCGGGCAGCTGGAAACACCATATATTTT. This translates into CSAPRAAGNTIYF.

The chain recombines TRBV5-1 with TRBJ2-5; D is unresolved. Trimming left V 0 bases short and J 1 base short, with 7 bases between. The CDR3 runs to 14 residues. CDR1 is SGHRS, CDR2 YFSETQ, per germline. CDR3 DNA: TGCGCCAGCAGCTTGGCGGCAGGCCAAGAGACCCAGTACTTC. Amino acids: CASSLAAGQETQYF.

This sequence joins TRBV5-4 and TRBJ1-4; 7 nucleotides agree with TRBD1. The CDR3 is 14 amino acids. In germline, CDR1 is SGHNT, CDR2 YYREEE (reference sequence). V lost 4 bases and J lost 11; bases outside the gene matches: 11. CDR3: CASSPGGSGEKLFF. In DNA form, the CDR3 reads TGTGCCAGCAGCCCAGGGGGGTCCGGAGAGAAACTGTTTTTT. The full variable domain, with the rest looked up from reference TRBV5-4 and TRBJ1-4, is ETGVTQSPTHLIKTRGQQVTLRCSSQSGHNTVSWYQQALGQGPQFIFQYYREEENGRGNFPPRFSGLQFPNYSSELNVNALELDDSALYLCASSPGGSGEKLFFGSGTQLSVL.

This clonotype has a count of ten or more. V and J are TRBV20-1 and TRBJ1-1; no firm D call. Germline values: CDR1 DFQATT, CDR2 SNEGSKA (reference sequence). The CDR3 is 13 amino acids. Trimming removed 1 base at V and 4 bases at J, with 10 bases between. CDR3 DNA: TGCAGTGCTAGAGGGGGAAGAATCACTGAAGCTTTCTTT. Its translation: CSARGGRITEAFF.

This clonotype was seen only a few times. V usage is TRBV29-1 and J usage is TRBJ2-5; 7 nucleotides line up with TRBD1. The CDR3 totals 12 residues. In germline, CDR1 is SQVTM, CDR2 ANQGSEA. Germline trimming cut 3 bases from V and 6 bases from J; bases unmatched to any gene: 4. This CDR3 is CSVDDRAKTQYF. The CDR3 region has the DNA TGCAGCGTTGACGACAGGGCAAAGACCCAGTACTTC.

A remark on this clonotype: Its ends do not fully match the called genes, so a read error is possible. V usage is TRBV19 and J usage is TRBJ2-7, with 14 positions matching TRBD2. CDR1 and CDR2 from the germline V gene are LNHDA and SQIVND (reference sequence). The CDR3 is made up of 18 amino acids. The CDR3 nucleotides read TGTGCCAGTAGTTTCATGGGGACTAGCGGGGGAAGCTCCCACGAGCAGTACTTC. It translates to CASSFMGTSGGSSHEQYF.

There are a few counts of this clonotype. The V gene is TRBV19, the J gene TRBJ2-5, with no clear D. The CDR3 has 13 amino acids. V lost 4 bases, J lost 1 base, and 7 bases lay in between. The V gene's germline CDR1 is LNHDA and CDR2 SQIVND (reference sequence). CDR3 region: CASSRAVQETQYF. The CDR3 nucleotides read TGTGCCAGTAGTAGGGCAGTCCAAGAGACCCAGTACTTC.

The chain employs TRBV9 and TRBJ2-5; a weak D match, TRBD1 (6 bases). CDR3 size: 15 residues. V was cut by 5 bases and J by 4 bases, with 18 bases left in between. Germline CDR1 and CDR2: SGDLS and YYNGEE. CDR3 protein: CASSYSIGQRETQYF. The CDR3 bases are TGTGCCAGCAGTTACTCGATTGGACAGAGAGAGACCCAGTACTTC.

The chain has TRBV12-3 or TRBV12-4 and TRBJ2-7; 8 bases are shared with TRBD2. V lost 5 bases to trimming and J lost 10 bases; unmatched junction nucleotides: 7. The CDR3 spans 12 residues. Here the CDR3 reads CASSVIAGLQYF. DNA of the CDR3: TGTGCCAGCAGTGTTATAGCGGGACTCCAGTACTTC.

This clonotype was counted a few times. The J gene is TRBJ2-7, the V gene TRBV28; the D gene is possibly TRBD1 (5 bases). The CDR3 length is 14 residues. Trimming removed 6 bases at V and 2 bases at J, with 14 bases between. Germline assignment: CDR1 MDHEN and CDR2 SYDVKM. The CDR3 sequence: CASSPPDTAYEQYF. In DNA form, the CDR3 reads TGTGCCAGCAGCCCACCGGACACCGCCTACGAGCAGTACTTC.